A selection of T cell receptor beta chains follows, all from one sample in a study of blood T cell repertoires in COVID-19. Some clones are missing from TCRdb's copy, which holds only in-frame ones; the method was immunoSEQ multiplex PCR. The data contain 200,000 to 250,000 clones, around 84% of them seen just once; the ten biggest clones take up around a sixth. Sample: peripheral blood. The source of these receptors is an elderly woman with active or convalescent COVID-19. The CDR3 runs from the conserved cysteine through the conserved F or W. A D gene is named only where the DNA matches it firmly. Clone sizes are given selectively: once, few, many, or a class where the clone is expanded.

D gene	V gene	clone size	J gene	CDR3 DNA	CDR3 protein
-	TRBV2	-	TRBJ1-5	TGTGCCAGCACCGGCGGGGGGAGTCAGCCCCAGCATTTT	CASTGGGSQPQHF
-	TRBV1	-	TRBJ2-1	TGCACCAGCAGCCCCCAGAGCGGGATACCCTCCAATGAGCAGTTCTTC	CTSSPQSGIPSNEQFF
-	TRBV7-9	-	TRBJ1-1	TGTGCCAGCAGCGAGAGGGGAGGGAACACTGAAGCTTTCTTT	CASSERGGNTEAFF
TRBD2	TRBV6-2/TRBV6-3	-	TRBJ2-7	TGTGCCAGCAGTTCCCCCAGCGGGGGGTCTGTCTACGAGCAGTACTTC	CASSSPSGGSVYEQYF
TRBD1	TRBV25-1	-	TRBJ1-2	TGTGCCAGCACCCGGGACAGGTCTGGCTACACCTTC	CASTRDRSGYTF
-	TRBV25-1	few	TRBJ2-2	TGTGCCAGCACTCGAGGCGGCGCGAACACCGGGGAGCTGTTTTTT	CASTRGGANTGELFF
TRBD2	TRBV7-2	-	TRBJ2-5	TGTGCCAGCAGCTTAGGCGGGGGGTACCAAGAGACCCAGTACTTC	CASSLGGGYQETQYF
-	TRBV5-6	-	TRBJ2-7	TGTGCCAGCAGCCCCCTCCGCAGGAACTACGAGCAGTACTTC	CASSPLRRNYEQYF
-	TRBV14	once	TRBJ2-2	TGTGCCAGCAGCCAAAGACAGAGATCCGGGGAGCTGTTTTTT	CASSQRQRSGELFF
TRBD2	TRBV7-2	-	TRBJ2-5	TGTGCCAGCAGCTTGACTAGCGGGAGCCAAGGGTTAGGGACCCAGTACTTC	CASSLTSGSQGLGTQYF
TRBD2	TRBV7-2	-	TRBJ2-5	TGTGCCAGCAGCAAGGGACTAGCGGGAGGTTGGGGAGAGACCCAGTACTTC	CASSKGLAGGWGETQYF
-	TRBV27	-	TRBJ2-2	TGTGCCAGCAGTTTATCGAGGGGGTCGACCGGGGAGCTGTTTTTT	CASSLSRGSTGELFF
TRBD1	TRBV25-1	-	TRBJ2-7	TGTGCCAGCAGTGGCACCTGGGGACAGGGGACCACCTACGAGCAGTACTTC	CASSGTWGQGTTYEQYF
-	TRBV11-1	-	TRBJ2-1	TGTGCCAGCAGCTTAAGGGGCTCCTACAATGAGCAGTTCTTC	CASSLRGSYNEQFF
TRBD1	TRBV29-1	-	TRBJ2-5	TGCAGCGTTGAACGGGTCGGTTATACAGGGGAAGAGACCCAGTACTTC	CSVERVGYTGEETQYF
TRBD1	TRBV10-3	-	TRBJ1-3	TGTGCCATCAGTGATTATCAGGGGGCCTTCTCTGGAAACACCATATATTTT	CAISDYQGAFSGNTIYF
TRBD1	TRBV3-1/TRBV3-2	-	TRBJ1-1	TGTGCCAGCAGCCAAAGTCCGGGACAGCGAGGAGGATGGAACACTGAAGCTTTCTTT	CASSQSPGQRGGWNTEAFF
-	TRBV6-2/TRBV6-3	-	TRBJ2-1	TGTGCCAGCAGTTATATGTCTAGCGCACCCAATGAGCAGTTCTTC	CASSYMSSAPNEQFF
TRBD1	TRBV7-3	-	TRBJ1-1	TGTGCCAGCAGCTTACAGGGGGGAGACACTGAAGCTTTCTTT	CASSLQGGDTEAFF
-	TRBV5-1	-	TRBJ2-5	TGCGCCAGCAGCTTCTCAGGACAGCGGAGGGAGACCCAGTACTTC	CASSFSGQRRETQYF
TRBD1	TRBV19	once	TRBJ2-7	TGTGCCAGTAGCCCCCTGCCGGGACAGGGGGCCTACGAGCAGTACTTC	CASSPLPGQGAYEQYF
TRBD1	TRBV12-5	-	TRBJ1-2	TGTGCTAGTGGTTTGGTCGACAGGGGAGGCTACACCTTC	CASGLVDRGGYTF
TRBD2	TRBV9	-	TRBJ2-7	TGTGCCAGCAGCGTAGGTCAAGCGGGAGGCTACGAGCAGTACTTC	CASSVGQAGGYEQYF
-	TRBV7-2	-	TRBJ2-7	TGTGCCAGCAGCTACAGGGCCCGGCACGAGCAGTACTTC	CASSYRARHEQYF
-	TRBV27	-	TRBJ1-4	TGTGCCAGCCAGTCGACAGTTGCTAATGAAAAACTGTTTTTT	CASQSTVANEKLFF
-	TRBV18	-	TRBJ1-3	TGTGCCAGCTCGGAAGCAGGGGGAAACACCATATATTTT	CASSEAGGNTIYF
TRBD2	TRBV9	-	TRBJ2-1	TGTGCCAGCAGTACAGGGACTAGCGGGACGGCCTACAATGAGCAGTTCTTC	CASSTGTSGTAYNEQFF
TRBD2	TRBV5-1	-	TRBJ2-1	TGCGCCAGCAGCGCCCTAACTAGCGGGAGCGGAAATGAGCAGTTCTTC	CASSALTSGSGNEQFF
-	TRBV12-1	-	TRBJ1-2	TGTGCCAGCAGCTGGGGACAGGGAGAGAATGGCTACACCTTC	CASSWGQGENGYTF
-	TRBV14	-	TRBJ2-7	TGTGCCAGCAGCCAGAGGGAAGGGCGCGAGCAGTACTTC	CASSQREGREQYF
-	TRBV13	-	TRBJ2-2	TGTGCCAGCAGCGACCAGGGTTGGCGCACTCAAACCGGGGAGCTGTTTTTT	CASSDQGWRTQTGELFF
-	TRBV3-1/TRBV3-2	-	TRBJ2-7	TGTGCCAGCAGCGGAGATTACGAGCAGTACTTC	CASSGDYEQYF
-	TRBV2	-	TRBJ2-7	TGTGCCAGCAGCAGGGGATCGGCCTACGAGCAGTACTTC	CASSRGSAYEQYF
TRBD1	TRBV5-8	-	TRBJ1-2	TGTGCCAGCAGCGCGAGTCGGACAGGCCCCGTTTATGGCTACACCTTC	CASSASRTGPVYGYTF
-	TRBV14	-	TRBJ1-4	TGTGCCAGCAGCCAAGATCTTGGGGGCACGAATGAAAAACTGTTTTTT	CASSQDLGGTNEKLFF
-	TRBV10-3	-	TRBJ2-1	TGTGCCATCAGAGAGGCTCTATACGACAATGAGCAGTTCTTC	CAIREALYDNEQFF
-	TRBV7-3	-	TRBJ1-3	TGTGCCAGCAGCTGGGGACATTACGCTGGAAACACCATATATTTT	CASSWGHYAGNTIYF
-	TRBV2	-	TRBJ1-4	TGTGCCAGCAGTCCTACTACTGAAAAACTGTTTTTT	CASSPTTEKLFF
-	TRBV11-1	-	TRBJ2-1	TGTGCCAGCAGCCGTGGAGTTGAGCAGTTCTTC	CASSRGVEQFF
-	TRBV15	-	TRBJ1-6	TGTGCCACCAGCAGAGATGCAGTCCTGAATTCACCCCTCCACTTT	CATSRDAVLNSPLHF
-	TRBV6-5	-	TRBJ1-2	TGTGCCAGCAGTCAGGGGCCTCTAAACTATGGCTACACCTTC	CASSQGPLNYGYTF
TRBD1	TRBV7-8	-	TRBJ1-3	TGTGCCAGCAGCCTGACCAGGGGGCAGGGAAACACCATATATTTT	CASSLTRGQGNTIYF